A selection of T cell receptor beta chains follows, all from one sample in a study of T-cell reconstitution after alpha-beta-depleted transplantation in children. TCRdb reanalysed the PCR reads using MiXCR and keeps one entry per CDR3 protein. Of some 350,000 distinct CDR3 sequences listed, roughly 15% are singletons. The source was PBMCs, mostly from graft donor cells, collected 360 days after TCRalphabeta/CD19-depleted stem cell transplant. These receptors were collected from a male patient between 2 and 10 years old who had a stem cell transplant for acute lymphoblastic leukemia, so the T cells may come from the graft donor. Both conserved end residues are part of each CDR3. D genes are given only for firm matches. Rows may omit the clone size; those that give it use once, few, many or a size class.

CAISEQGARNSPLHF TGTGCCATCAGTGAACAGGGGGCGCGTAATTCACCCCTCCACTTT - TRBD1 TRBJ1-6 TRBV10-3
CATSRVKAGVKDEQFF TGTGCCACCAGCAGAGTGAAAGCGGGAGTGAAGGATGAGCAGTTCTTC - TRBD2 TRBJ2-1 TRBV15
CSARVASLEVKFF TGCAGTGCTAGAGTCGCCAGCCTGGAAGTGAAATTCTTC few - TRBJ2-1 TRBV20-1
CASSLSVSTDTQYF TGTGCCAGCAGCTTGAGCGTTAGCACAGATACGCAGTATTTT few - TRBJ2-3 TRBV5-6
CASTRGLWQFF TGTGCCAGCACCCGGGGGTTGTGGCAGTTCTTC many - TRBJ2-1 TRBV12-3/TRBV12-4
CASSVRGPGNTIYF TGTGCCAGCAGTGTCAGGGGCCCTGGAAACACCATATATTTT - - TRBJ1-3 TRBV2
CASSFPTSGRPAGANVLTF TGCGCCAGCAGCTTTCCAACTAGCGGGAGACCGGCTGGGGCCAACGTCCTGACTTTC few TRBD2 TRBJ2-6 TRBV5-1
CATSYGGYLQETQYF TGTGCCACCTCCTATGGGGGCTACCTCCAAGAGACCCAGTACTTC once - TRBJ2-5 TRBV6-2/TRBV6-3
CSAKGGNQPQHF TGCAGTGCTAAGGGAGGCAATCAGCCCCAGCATTTT few - TRBJ1-5 TRBV20-1
CASSQVAGLIIPLAETQYF TGCGCCAGCAGCCAAGTAGCGGGACTAATAATACCTCTGGCGGAGACCCAGTACTTC - TRBD2 TRBJ2-5 TRBV4-1
CASSQGQGGNIQYF TGCGCCAGCAGCCAAGGACAGGGAGGAAACATTCAGTACTTC many - TRBJ2-4 TRBV4-1
CASSESPPGSTDTQYF TGCGCCAGCAGTGAGTCTCCGCCAGGCTCGACAGATACGCAGTATTTT few - TRBJ2-3 TRBV10-1
CASSLGQPLPPQHF TGTGCCAGCAGCTTGGGACAGCCTTTACCGCCCCAGCATTTT many TRBD1 TRBJ1-5 TRBV12-3/TRBV12-4
CASSKDRNQPQHF TGTGCCAGCAGCAAGGACCGAAATCAGCCCCAGCATTTT few - TRBJ1-5 TRBV7-8
CASSPGGRSGYTF TGTGCCAGCAGCCCAGGGGGTAGGAGTGGCTACACCTTC many TRBD1 TRBJ1-2 TRBV7-3
CASSQDFSGNTEAFF TGCGCCAGCAGCCAAGATTTTTCGGGTAACACTGAAGCTTTCTTT few - TRBJ1-1 TRBV4-3
CASSRTGSGANVLTF TGTGCCAGCAGCCGGACAGGCTCTGGGGCCAACGTCCTGACTTTC - TRBD1 TRBJ2-6 TRBV6-1
CASSSPGQGPYEQYF TGTGCCAGCAGTTCACCGGGACAGGGACCCTACGAGCAGTACTTC many TRBD1 TRBJ2-7 TRBV12-3/TRBV12-4
CASSEGQRTEAFF TGTGCCAGCAGCGAAGGACAGCGCACTGAAGCTTTCTTT few - TRBJ1-1 TRBV7-8
CASSPSAPNTGELFF TGTGCCAGCAGTCCTAGCGCCCCGAACACCGGGGAGCTGTTTTTT - - TRBJ2-2 TRBV12-3/TRBV12-4
CSASGRMNEQFF TGCAGTGCTAGCGGGAGAATGAATGAGCAGTTCTTC - - TRBJ2-1 TRBV20-1
CSAGGASGRSYTQYF TGCAGTGCCGGGGGGGCTAGCGGGAGGAGTTATACGCAGTATTTT - TRBD2 TRBJ2-3 TRBV20-1
CASRPPTTDTQYF TGTGCCAGCCGCCCCCCCACCACAGATACGCAGTATTTT few - TRBJ2-3 TRBV12-3/TRBV12-4
CAVTGLNTEAFF TGTGCGGTAACAGGGCTGAACACTGAAGCTTTCTTT few - TRBJ1-1 TRBV6-2/TRBV6-3
CASSVPLEAGAYNEQFF TGTGCCAGCAGTGTTCCCCTTGAAGCGGGAGCCTACAATGAGCAGTTCTTC - TRBD2 TRBJ2-1 TRBV2
CASSYLTGTKNIQYF TGTGCCAGCAGTTACTTGACAGGAACAAAAAACATTCAGTACTTC few - TRBJ2-4 TRBV6-5
CAWSVYHGTAIYF TGTGCCTGGAGTGTATACCACGGGACGGCCATATATTTT few - TRBJ1-3 TRBV30
CASKRDSEQFF TGTGCCAGCAAACGGGATTCGGAGCAGTTCTTC many - TRBJ2-1 TRBV12-3/TRBV12-4
CSVFSGQDTQYF TGCAGCGTATTCTCGGGACAAGATACGCAGTATTTT few - TRBJ2-3 TRBV29-1
CASQKPSGSLYNEQFF TGTGCCAGCCAGAAGCCTAGCGGGAGCCTCTACAATGAGCAGTTCTTC - TRBD2 TRBJ2-1 TRBV19
CSARKTTQETQYF TGCAGTGCTAGAAAGACCACCCAAGAGACCCAGTACTTC - - TRBJ2-5 TRBV20-1
CSARGGRRETQYF TGCAGTGCTAGGGGGGGGAGGCGGGAGACCCAGTACTTC - TRBD2 TRBJ2-5 TRBV20-1
CASSLFQGSLKNTEAFF TGTGCCAGCAGCCTTTTTCAGGGCTCCCTTAAGAACACTGAAGCTTTCTTT many - TRBJ1-1 TRBV7-2
CASSQGGLAGDNEQFF TGTGCCAGCAGCCAAGGAGGACTAGCGGGAGACAATGAGCAGTTCTTC few TRBD2 TRBJ2-1 TRBV14
CASSLAMELQETQYF TGTGCCAGCAGCTTAGCGATGGAACTCCAAGAGACCCAGTACTTC few - TRBJ2-5 TRBV7-2
CASSLGRGPDGYTF TGCGCCAGCAGCTTGGGAAGGGGGCCTGATGGCTACACCTTC - TRBD1 TRBJ1-2 TRBV5-1
CASSLVRHSNQPQHF TGTGCCAGCAGTTTGGTCCGACATAGCAATCAGCCCCAGCATTTT - - TRBJ1-5 TRBV12-3/TRBV12-4
CASSFPGLVNTGELFF TGTGCCAGCAGTTTCCCCGGACTAGTCAACACCGGGGAGCTGTTTTTT many TRBD2 TRBJ2-2 TRBV12-3/TRBV12-4
CASTSLAGGPETQYF TGTGCCAGCACCTCTTTAGCGGGAGGGCCGGAGACCCAGTACTTC few TRBD2 TRBJ2-5 TRBV6-1
CASSPDGIKHF TGTGCCAGCAGCCCCGACGGCATTAAGCATTTT - - TRBJ1-5 TRBV7-3
CASSQDRQKPWVQYF TGCGCCAGCAGCCAAGACCGGCAAAAGCCGTGGGTCCAGTATTTT - - TRBJ2-3 TRBV4-1
CASSYDWGAGTGELFF TGTGCCAGCAGCTATGACTGGGGGGCCGGGACCGGGGAGCTGTTTTTT many - TRBJ2-2 TRBV5-6
CATSEPQDSGGAFF TGTGCCACCAGTGAGCCCCAGGACTCGGGAGGAGCTTTCTTT - - TRBJ1-1 TRBV24-1
CSASAGGMETQYF TGCAGTGCTAGTGCGGGAGGCATGGAGACCCAGTACTTC many TRBD2 TRBJ2-5 TRBV20-1
CASSVNSGRGSTEAFF TGTGCCAGCAGCGTTAACTCAGGGCGAGGCAGCACTGAAGCTTTCTTT - - TRBJ1-1 TRBV9
CASSLYGSRDTGELFF TGTGCCAGCAGTTTATACGGGAGTCGAGACACCGGGGAGCTGTTTTTT - - TRBJ2-2 TRBV28